These T cell receptor beta chains were read from a single sample in a study of beta chain features in type 1 diabetes. TCRdb's copy holds only in-frame clones and misses some; the assay was immunoSEQ multiplex PCR. The sample has 250,000 to 300,000 clones, over 11% seen once. Sequencing was performed on naive CD4+ T cells from blood. Every receptor here comes from a man aged 30 to 39 with type 1 diabetes. CDR3s leave out the opening cysteine and the closing phenylalanine or tryptophan.

>TRBV18|TRBJ2-1
ASSPPSFGWQF
>TRBV30|TRBJ1-1
AWSVRGGNTEAF
>TRBV27|TRBJ2-7
ASSTPGLGSYEQY
>TRBV5-5|TRBJ2-1
ASSPGGNSYNEQF
>TRBV7-2|TRBJ2-7
ASSKQSSYEQY
>TRBV2|TRBJ2-7
ASSEGGQGHYEQY
>TRBV15|TRBJ1-2
ATSSNQVLHGYT
>TRBV4-3|TRBJ2-2
ASSQAERETGELF
>TRBV29-1|TRBJ2-5
SAGRGQSETQY
>TRBV5-1|TRBJ2-1
ASSPLAGVQDEQF
>TRBV2|TRBJ1-2
ASRQTGMRNYGYT
>TRBV23-1|TRBJ1-1
ASSHRGKMNTEAF
>TRBV6-5|TRBJ2-7
ATSSYPPYEQY
>TRBV28|TRBJ1-1
ASSPLGLWTEAF
>TRBV7-9|TRBJ2-2
ASSLGTSGSSGELF
>TRBV19|TRBJ2-3
ASSGRAVPTDTQY
>TRBV6-5|TRBJ2-4
ASSPYALAKNIQY
>TRBV13|TRBJ2-1
ASLDRGAFSGNEQF
>TRBV7-9|TRBJ2-5
ASSFQGQETQY
>TRBV4-3|TRBJ2-1
ASSQKLLAGVTYNEQF
>TRBV5-1|TRBJ1-2
ASSLVVSGSYGYT
>TRBV9|TRBJ2-1
ASSVANGRGQF
>TRBV9|TRBJ2-7
ASSVASGSMGYEQY
>TRBV28|TRBJ1-1
ASSLAMGQRNTEAF
>TRBV5-1|TRBJ2-7
ASIPPGQPYEQY
>TRBV4-2|TRBJ1-5
ASSLEGAPQH
>TRBV29-1|TRBJ2-7
SVLDRGSNLAHEQY
>TRBV9|TRBJ2-7
ASSSGEMSYEQY
>TRBV4-2|TRBJ2-5
ASSQSELRETQY
>TRBV6-5|TRBJ2-5
ASSSPPKTQY
>TRBV5-4|TRBJ2-1
ASKLAGGYNEQF
>TRBV9|TRBJ2-1
ASSVASWLAGGGYNEQF
>TRBV7-9|TRBJ1-4
ASSATGFLEKLF
>TRBV2|TRBJ2-1
ASRSGTSGKDEQF
>TRBV28|TRBJ2-7
ASSPGTYEQY
>TRBV5-6|TRBJ1-4
ASSMGQGHEKLF
>TRBV28|TRBJ2-1
ASRTSGSHNEQF
>TRBV5-1|TRBJ2-1
ASSLEAREGQF
>TRBV30|TRBJ2-1
AHQPGSNNEQF
>TRBV7-3|TRBJ1-1
ASSLTHPNTEAF
>TRBV9|TRBJ2-7
ASSVTGGDEQY
>TRBV9|TRBJ1-5
ASSAGPDRVSNQPQH
>TRBV7-9|TRBJ1-1
ASSPRGTMGTEAF
>TRBV4-3|TRBJ2-1
ASSQVGQRNEQF
>TRBV6-5|TRBJ2-7
ASRGPVSEQY
>TRBV2|TRBJ2-3
ASRGTGASTQY
>TRBV11-1|TRBJ2-5
ASTGVEATQY
>TRBV5-1|TRBJ2-7
ASSLEASGGEQY
>TRBV29-1|TRBJ2-1
SVGLAEQF
>TRBV9|TRBJ1-1
ASSIQGNTEAF
>TRBV28|TRBJ2-1
ASSSTTSGRAGEQF
>TRBV6-5|TRBJ1-2
ASSYGSGQGYGYT
>TRBV4-3|TRBJ1-5
ASSLSFANQPQH